A single sample gave rise to the 24 T cell receptor beta chains below, sequenced in a study of Ad26.COV2.S vaccination and SARS-CoV-2 variants. Profiling relied on immunoSEQ multiplex PCR, and the TCRdb table lists in-frame clones only, not all of them. The table shows over 300,000 clones, with about four fifths occurring only once. Treatment described: over 15 received Ad26.COV2.S at low or high dose, single or two shots; several received placebo; per-sample allocation not given. The investigators took samples on day 63 after the first vaccine or placebo injection. The sequenced sample was peripheral blood, obtained in a trial of Ad26.COV2.S vaccine versus placebo. The receptors come from a person aged 18-60 years who received the Ad26.COV2.S COVID-19 vaccine or a placebo.

The chain carries TRBV20-1 and TRBJ1-2; the D is unclear. The CDR3 length is 11 residues. V lost 5 bases and J 8 bases, leaving 12 bases between the germline ends. The germline V gene encodes CDR1 DFQATT and CDR2 SNEGSKA (reference sequence). Here the CDR3 reads CSAEAADGYTF. CDR3 DNA sequence: TGCAGTGCTGAGGCAGCGGACGGCTACACCTTC.

The genes are TRBV12-5 and TRBJ2-7; either TRBD1 or TRBD2 may fit D (5 bases each). Trimming left V 3 bases short and J 1 base short, with 7 bases between. CDR1 and CDR2 from the germline V gene are LGHNT and FRNRAP. The CDR3 is made up of 13 amino acids. Written as DNA, the CDR3 is TGTGCTAGTGGTTTAGGGGAGTCCTACGAGCAGTACTTC. Translation: CASGLGESYEQYF.

The chain couples TRBV2 to TRBJ1-3, with 7 positions matching TRBD1. In germline, CDR1 is SNHLY, CDR2 FYNNEI. J was trimmed by 0 bases and V by 6 bases; bases with no gene match: 5. The CDR3 has 15 residues. The CDR3 protein is CASRARDSSGNTIYF. Here the CDR3 DNA reads TGTGCCAGCAGGGCCCGGGACAGCTCTGGAAACACCATATATTTT. The full variable domain, in which reference TRBV2 and TRBJ1-3 provide the parts outside the CDR3, is EPEVTQTPSHQVTQMGQEVILRCVPISNHLYFYWYRQILGQKVEFLVSFYNNEISEKSEIFDDQFSVERPDGSNFTLKIRSTKLEDSAMYFCASRARDSSGNTIYFGEGSWLTVV.

The chain carries TRBV5-1 and TRBJ1-1, with a possible D match to TRBD1 (6 bases). Trimming took 1 base from V and 8 from J, leaving 15 bases between them. The length of the CDR3 is 14 residues. Germline CDR1 SGHRS, CDR2 YFSETQ. The CDR3 sequence: CASSLPSTGPEAFF. In nucleotides, the CDR3 is TGCGCCAGCAGCTTGCCCTCGACAGGACCCGAAGCTTTCTTT.

This clone was picked up one time. This chain uses TRBV7-2 with TRBJ2-7; 8 bases line up with TRBD2. The CDR3 is 14 residues long. Looked up from germline, CDR1 is SGHTA and CDR2 is FQGNSA. Unmatched junction bases numbered 3, after V lost 4 bases and J lost 1 base. CDR3 bases: TGTGCCAGCAGCTACCAGCGGGGGTCCTACGAGCAGTACTTC. As protein: CASSYQRGSYEQYF.

The count of this clone is one. The J gene is TRBJ1-1, the V gene TRBV2, with a possible D match to TRBD1 (5 bases). The V end was cut by 3 bases, the J end by 3 bases, with 8 bases between. In germline, CDR1 is SNHLY, CDR2 FYNNEI. The CDR3 totals 13 residues. The CDR3 nucleotides read TGTGCCAGCAGTGACCAGGGTCACACTGAAGCTTTCTTT. Translating it yields CASSDQGHTEAFF.

The chain joins TRBV30 to TRBJ2-5; D gene unclear. The CDR3 sequence is 13 residues long. The germline V gene encodes CDR1 GTSNPN and CDR2 SVGIG (reference sequence). The V end was cut by 4 bases, the J end by 5 bases, with 14 bases between. The CDR3 loop is CAWIKSGTETQYF. The CDR3 DNA follows: TGTGCCTGGATTAAGTCAGGAACTGAGACCCAGTACTTC. The whole variable domain, remainder taken from reference TRBV30 and TRBJ2-5, is SQTIHQWPATLVQPVGSPLSLECTVEGTSNPNLYWYRQAAGRGLQLLFYSVGIGQISSEVPQNLSASRPQDRQFILSSKKLLLSDSGFYLCAWIKSGTETQYFGPGTRLLVL.

This clone was seen more than once but under ten times. The chain joins TRBV2 to TRBJ1-2, with D uncertain. The V and J ends lost 4 bases and 6 bases respectively, with 12 bases between them. From germline, CDR1 is SNHLY and CDR2 FYNNEI. This CDR3 comprises 13 residues. This CDR3 is CASSATVGDGYTF. The CDR3 DNA reads as TGTGCCAGCAGTGCAACCGTCGGTGATGGCTACACCTTC.

This clone is categorized as medium-sized (0.01 to 0.1%). The V call is TRBV21-1, the J call TRBJ2-1; the tabulated D call, TRBD2, remains unverified against the DNA. TRBV21-1 is labeled a pseudogene. This CDR3 comprises 13 residues. The CDR3 nucleotides read TGTGCCAGCAGCAAAGACGGGTACAATGAGCAGTTCTTC. Protein: CASSKDGYNEQFF.

The chain combines TRBV12-2 with TRBJ1-1. TRBV12-2 is shown as a pseudogene. The length of the CDR3 is 12 residues. The CDR3: CASRFSKLGAFF. The DNA for the CDR3 is TGTGCAAGTCGCTTCTCCAAACTGGGGGCTTTCTTT.

This rearrangement joins TRBV4-3 to TRBJ2-2, with TRBD2 matching over 15 bases. Germline V lookup: CDR1 LGHNA, CDR2 YSLEER. Losses at the gene ends were 2 bases for V and 6 bases for J; bases not matched to a gene: 10. The CDR3 is made up of 19 amino acids. The CDR3 is CASSQRTSGGEFEAGELFF. CDR3 DNA sequence: TGCGCCAGCAGCCAAAGGACTAGCGGGGGGGAATTCGAGGCCGGGGAGCTGTTTTTT.

This clone was seen just once. The chain recombines TRBV7-6 with TRBJ2-1; D is undetermined. CDR1 is SGHVS, CDR2 FNYEAQ, per germline. This CDR3 spans 15 amino acids. Between the trimmed V and J ends, which lost 1 base and 3 bases, there was a span of 10 bases. The CDR3 region is CASSLDPAIYNEQFF. Written as DNA, the CDR3 is TGTGCCAGCAGCTTAGATCCAGCAATCTACAATGAGCAGTTCTTC.

The chain joins TRBV12-3 or TRBV12-4 to TRBJ1-6; D remains unclear. V gave up 3 bases and J gave up 10 bases, with 10 bases separating them. CDR3 length: 13 residues. This chain's CDR3 is CASSLTGPSPLHF. In nucleotides, the CDR3 is TGTGCCAGCAGTTTGACGGGCCCCTCACCCCTCCACTTT.

This clone was recorded a few times. V and J are TRBV21-1 and TRBJ2-7; the table's D call TRBD2 went unverified against the DNA. TRBV21-1 is a recognized pseudogene. There are 14 residues in the CDR3. CDR3 residues: CASSTRRGDYEQYF. For the CDR3, the DNA is TGTGCCAGCAGCACGCGACGGGGGGACTACGAGCAGTACTTC.

The chain uses TRBV2 and TRBJ2-3; 15 bases match TRBD2. CDR1 and CDR2 (germline): SNHLY, FYNNEI. This CDR3 has 14 amino acids. The V and J ends lost 7 bases and 10 bases, in that order; junction bases with no gene match: 6. For the CDR3, the DNA is TGTGCCAGCATGGGACTAGCGGGGGGCCTCGCGCAGTATTTT. Protein: CASMGLAGGLAQYF.

J is TRBJ2-3 and V is TRBV6-5; the D call may be TRBD1 or TRBD2 (5 bases each). CDR3 size: 15 residues. CDR1 is MNHEY, CDR2 SVGAGI, per germline. Between the trimmed V and J ends, which lost 2 bases and 2 bases, there was a span of 11 bases. CDR3 DNA: TGTGCCAGCAGTTACGGGACCACAACCACAGATACGCAGTATTTT. Encoded protein: CASSYGTTTTDTQYF.

The V gene is TRBV24-1, the J gene TRBJ2-7; unclear D gene. The CDR3 is 14 amino acids. Germline CDR1 KGHDR, CDR2 SFDVKD. Trimming removed 0 bases at V and 12 bases at J, with 17 bases between. In nucleotides, the CDR3 is TGTGCCACCAGTGATTTGAATATCCCAGTAGTACGGTACTTC. This codes for CATSDLNIPVVRYF.

J is TRBJ1-5 and V is TRBV18, with D hard to call. CDR1 is KGHSH, CDR2 LQKENI, per germline. The CDR3 is 15 residues long. Deletions cut 2 bases from V and 0 bases from J, with 8 bases between. In nucleotides, the CDR3 is TGTGCCAGCTCACCAGCGCGGAGTAGCAATCAGCCCCAGCATTTT. It yields the protein CASSPARSSNQPQHF.

The chain couples TRBV11-2 to TRBJ2-1; 7 bases fit TRBD2. The CDR3 is 15 amino acids. With V trimmed by 5 bases and J by 6 bases, 10 bases remained unmatched. Germline values: CDR1 SGHAT, CDR2 FQNNGV. For the CDR3, the DNA is TGTGCCAGCAGCCTGGGGCGGGGGAACTTCAATGAGCAGTTCTTC. Protein product: CASSLGRGNFNEQFF.

The chain joins TRBV10-3 to TRBJ1-6, with TRBD1 matching over 8 bases. V gave up 0 bases and J gave up 7 bases; unmatched junction bases: 5. The CDR3 is 16 amino acids. CDR1 is ENHRY, CDR2 SYGVKD, per germline. The CDR3 region is CAISESPQGENSPLHF. CDR3 nucleotide sequence: TGTGCCATCAGTGAGTCGCCACAGGGGGAGAATTCACCCCTCCACTTT.

The genes are TRBV7-8 and TRBJ2-2, with a weak D call TRBD2 (6 bases). CDR1 is SGHVS and CDR2 is FQNEAQ in the germline V gene. This CDR3 contains 13 residues. The V end was cut by 2 bases, the J end by 8 bases, with 9 bases between. The CDR3 DNA reads TGTGCCAGCAGCTTACCCCGGGGGGGGGAGCTGTTTTTT. Amino acid sequence: CASSLPRGGELFF.

V and J are TRBV24-1 and TRBJ2-3; weak D call: TRBD2 (5 bases). The CDR3 covers 15 residues. V lost 3 bases, J lost 6 bases, and 15 bases lay in between. Germline V gene sequence: CDR1 KGHDR, CDR2 SFDVKD. The CDR3 loop reads CATSDRSWTADTQYF. The CDR3 DNA is TGTGCCACCAGTGATCGTAGCTGGACTGCGGATACGCAGTATTTT.

CDR3: CASSNLTGFHGYTF. CDR3 coding DNA: TGTGCCAGTAGTAACCTGACAGGGTTCCATGGCTACACCTTC. The chain carries TRBV19 and TRBJ1-2; TRBD1 matches at 7 bases. The CDR3 contains 14 residues. The V segment lost 4 bases and the J segment 6 bases; nucleotides outside the gene matches: 8. CDR1 LNHDA and CDR2 SQIVND come from the germline V gene (reference sequence).

The chain has TRBV7-9 and TRBJ2-5; no definite D call. The germline V gene encodes CDR1 SEHNR and CDR2 FQNEAQ (reference sequence). V shed 8 bases and J shed 9 bases, with 10 bases lying between them. This CDR3 spans 10 amino acids. The CDR3 nucleotides are TGTGCCAGCGTGGTCGATCCCCAGTACTTC. This gives the protein CASVVDPQYF.